The clone carrying this T cell receptor (beta chain) turned up a few times. The target antigen is unknown. This sample is part of a study of T cells after yellow fever vaccination. Study observations and caveats: Researchers cautioned that FACS-sorted repertoires could harbor abundant clonotypes contaminating from the bulk population. Post-booster reappearance was seen for most primary-vaccination clones (about 95% CD4, roughly 86% CD8). Among all clonotypes, a small share was observed in both CD4 and CD8 compartments.

Trimming stripped 4 bases from V and 6 bases from J, with 6 bases between. This CDR3 has 12 amino acids. Per the germline V gene, CDR1 is LGHNA and CDR2 is YNFKEQ. Researchers made TCR cDNA using 5'RACE template switching, and this step added a universal primer site and UMIs. TCRdb re-called the 5' RACE reads with MiXCR, one entry per CDR3 protein. The sample has 450,000 to 600,000 distinct CDR3 sequences; roughly 14% are singletons. The clonotype originates from a man aged 25 to 40 who received the YFV17D yellow fever vaccine. The chain joins TRBV4-2 to TRBJ2-2, with D unclear. Sequenced material: PBMCs, taken on the day of the yellow fever booster vaccination. CDR3 nucleotide sequence: TGTGCCAGCAGCCGACAAGCCGGGGAGCTGTTTTTT. Encoded protein: CASSRQAGELFF.